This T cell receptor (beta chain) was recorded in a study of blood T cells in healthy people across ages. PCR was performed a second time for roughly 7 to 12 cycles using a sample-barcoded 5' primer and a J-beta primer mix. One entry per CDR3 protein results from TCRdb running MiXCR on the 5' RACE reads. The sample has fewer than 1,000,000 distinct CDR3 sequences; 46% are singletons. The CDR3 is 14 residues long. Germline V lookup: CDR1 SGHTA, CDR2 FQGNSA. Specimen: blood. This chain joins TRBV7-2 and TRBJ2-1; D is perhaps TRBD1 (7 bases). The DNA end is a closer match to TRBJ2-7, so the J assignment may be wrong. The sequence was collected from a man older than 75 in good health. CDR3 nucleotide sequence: TGTGCCAGCAGCTCCAGACAGGGAGGACCCGAGCAGTACTTC. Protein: CASSSRQGGPEQYF.